The 27 T cell receptor beta chains presented below share a single source sample, sequenced in a study of radiotherapy plus CTLA-4 blockade in lung cancer. The table came from immunoSEQ multiplex PCR; TCRdb's copy has only in-frame clones and leaves some out. The data contain about 73,000 clones, 87% of them singletons. The sequenced sample was peripheral blood, obtained from a patient treated with radiotherapy plus ipilimumab. All receptors derive from a human donor with non-small cell lung cancer that progressed on radiotherapy plus ipilimumab.

The rearrangement joins TRBV25-1 to TRBJ2-5; D is unclear. CDR3 length: 13 amino acids. In germline, CDR1 is MGHDK, CDR2 SYGVNS. V was shortened by 6 bases and J by 6 bases, with 14 bases between the two germline ends. The CDR3 protein is CASSRTGGKTQYF. CDR3 nucleotide sequence: TGTGCCAGCAGCCGAACGGGTGGTAAGACCCAGTACTTC.

This chain joins TRBV6-1 and TRBJ1-3; the D gene is possibly TRBD1 (5 bases). The germline CDR1 and CDR2 sequences are MNHNS and SASEGT. This CDR3 is 15 amino acids long. V lost 1 base, J lost 9 bases, and 16 bases lay in between. The CDR3 nucleotides are TGTGCCAGCAGTGAAGGTCTTAGTGGGGCAGGCACCATATATTTT. It translates to CASSEGLSGAGTIYF.

The rearrangement uses TRBV5-1 and TRBJ2-5, with 9 nucleotides matching TRBD2. Per the germline V gene, CDR1 is SGHRS and CDR2 is YFSETQ. The CDR3 covers 17 residues. J was trimmed by 1 base and V by 1 base; bases with no gene match: 8. The CDR3 is CASSLRASGATQETQYF. CDR3 nucleotide sequence: TGCGCCAGCAGCTTGAGAGCTAGCGGGGCCACCCAAGAGACCCAGTACTTC.

J is TRBJ2-5 and V is TRBV18, with no clear D. With 2 bases removed from V and 5 bases from J, the gap between germline ends came to 3 bases. From germline, CDR1 is KGHSH and CDR2 LQKENI. CDR3 length: 11 residues. The CDR3 region has the DNA TGTGCCAGCTCACCAAAGGAGACCCAGTACTTC. This gives the protein CASSPKETQYF.

The chain is built from TRBV28 and TRBJ1-1, with 8 bases lining up with TRBD1. The CDR3 spans 16 residues. Losses at the gene ends were 5 bases for V and 1 base for J; bases not matched to a gene: 9. Germline-derived CDR1 and CDR2 are MDHEN and SYDVKM. The CDR3 DNA reads TGTGCCAGCAGTGCACCCGGTGACAGGGGGAACACTGAAGCTTTCTTT. This encodes CASSAPGDRGNTEAFF.

The rearrangement uses TRBV10-2 and TRBJ1-2; 7 nucleotides agree with TRBD1. The CDR3 sequence is 15 residues long. Germline V lookup: CDR1 WSHSY, CDR2 SAAADI. Losses at the gene ends were 2 bases for V and 1 base for J; bases not matched to a gene: 4. The DNA for the CDR3 is TGCGCCAGCAGTGAGCGCGCAGGGGGTAACTATGGCTACACCTTC. Translating it yields CASSERAGGNYGYTF.

The rearrangement joins TRBV19 to TRBJ1-4, with a possible D match to TRBD1 (6 bases). CDR1 is LNHDA and CDR2 is SQIVND in the germline V gene (reference sequence). V was cut by 6 bases and J by 7 bases, with 12 bases left in between. This CDR3 is 13 amino acids long. CDR3 in DNA: TGTGCCAGTAGCCAAGGGACAAGTGAAAAACTGTTTTTT. This encodes CASSQGTSEKLFF.

The genes are TRBV15 and TRBJ1-4, with 8 bases that match TRBD1. The CDR3 is 15 residues long. Germline lookup yields CDR1 LNHNV and CDR2 YYDKDF (reference sequence). Trimming took 5 bases from V and 7 from J; bases not matched to a gene: 9. DNA of the CDR3: TGTGCCACCAGCGTTGACAGGGGTCGGCCTGAAAAACTGTTTTTT. Amino acids: CATSVDRGRPEKLFF.

This chain uses TRBV5-6 with TRBJ1-5; tentative D call: TRBD1 (5 bases). There are 14 residues in the CDR3. Germline assignment: CDR1 SGHDT and CDR2 YYEEEE. V gave up 4 bases and J gave up 3 bases, with 11 bases separating them. CDR3 protein: CASSIGTSNQPQHF. The CDR3 DNA sequence: TGTGCCAGCAGCATCGGGACTTCCAATCAGCCCCAGCATTTT.

The chain is built from TRBV10-3 and TRBJ1-4; tentative D call: TRBD1 (5 bases). The CDR3 is made up of 14 amino acids. Trimming pared 6 bases from V and 6 bases from J, leaving 14 bases between. Germline lookup yields CDR1 ENHRY and CDR2 SYGVKD. The CDR3 sequence: CAISLGTADEKLFF. Written as DNA, the CDR3 is TGTGCCATCAGCCTCGGGACTGCGGATGAAAAACTGTTTTTT.

V is TRBV6-1 and J is TRBJ1-3, with unresolved D. From germline, CDR1 is MNHNS and CDR2 SASEGT. V was clipped by 4 bases and J by 4 bases, with 17 bases between them. The CDR3 has 16 amino acids. Written as DNA, the CDR3 is TGTGCCAGCAGTGCCCTGTCAGCGGGATCCGGAAACACCATATATTTT. As protein: CASSALSAGSGNTIYF.

V and J are TRBV5-1 and TRBJ2-7; TRBD2 aligns across 8 bases. Germline assignment: CDR1 SGHRS and CDR2 YFSETQ. This CDR3 contains 15 residues. V was pared by 2 bases and J by 4 bases, with 8 bases of the junction left unmatched. The CDR3 nucleotides are TGCGCCAGCAGCTTTGGGGCTAGCGGGTTATACGAGCAGTACTTC. Its protein is CASSFGASGLYEQYF.

This chain links TRBV6-5 with TRBJ2-1, with D unresolved. Germline lookup yields CDR1 MNHEY and CDR2 SVGAGI. This CDR3 has 16 residues. V was clipped by 0 bases and J by 0 bases, with 9 bases between them. In DNA form, the CDR3 reads TGTGCCAGCAGTTACTCAGTTGGGCGCTCCTACAATGAGCAGTTCTTC. Translating gives CASSYSVGRSYNEQFF.

The chain recombines TRBV2 with TRBJ2-2; D might be TRBD1 (5 bases). Germline V gene sequence: CDR1 SNHLY, CDR2 FYNNEI. The CDR3 totals 15 residues. Trimming removed 11 bases from V and 0 bases from J, with 16 bases in between. The CDR3 is CAGRSADTNTGELFF. The CDR3 region has the DNA TGTGCCGGTCGTTCCGCGGACACGAACACCGGGGAGCTGTTTTTT.

The chain couples TRBV30 to TRBJ1-1, with D hard to call. Germline CDR1 GTSNPN, CDR2 SVGIG (reference sequence). The length of the CDR3 is 14 residues. The V end lost 3 bases, the J end lost 4 bases, and 15 bases lay between the germline ends. CDR3 protein: CAWRSLGRGTEAFF. The DNA for the CDR3 is TGTGCCTGGAGGTCCTTAGGGCGCGGCACTGAAGCTTTCTTT.

The chain has TRBV6-5 and TRBJ2-7; the match to TRBD2 covers 10 bases. J was trimmed by 0 bases and V by 6 bases; bases with no gene match: 2. CDR3 length: 14 residues. In germline, CDR1 is MNHEY, CDR2 SVGAGI. The CDR3 DNA is TGTGCCAGCAGATCTAGCGGGAGCTCCTACGAGCAGTACTTC. It encodes CASRSSGSSYEQYF.

The chain links TRBV6-6 to TRBJ2-7, with D perhaps matching TRBD1 (6 bases). Trimming removed 6 bases at V and 3 bases at J, with 15 bases between. Looked up from germline, CDR1 is MNHNY and CDR2 is SVGAGI (reference sequence). The CDR3 runs 14 residues. The CDR3 loop reads CASRSRQENYEQYV. In nucleotides, the CDR3 is TGTGCCAGCAGATCCCGACAGGAAAACTACGAGCAGTACGTC.

Only a few counts were recorded for this clone. The J gene is TRBJ2-3, the V gene TRBV6-4; D tentatively fits TRBD1 or TRBD2 (5 bases each). V was pared by 2 bases and J by 5 bases, with 11 bases between. CDR3 length: 14 amino acids. Per germline, CDR1 MRHNA and CDR2 SNTAGT. The DNA for the CDR3 is TGTGCCAGCAGTGACGGGGGTCAGGGAGATACGCAGTATTTT. Translated, it gives CASSDGGQGDTQYF.

The CDR3 DNA is TGTGCCAGCACTTACAGGGAAGGTCACACCGGGGAGCTGTTTTTT. Protein product: CASTYREGHTGELFF. V is TRBV28 and J is TRBJ2-2; D is perhaps TRBD1 (6 bases). Germline loops: CDR1 MDHEN, CDR2 SYDVKM. CDR3 length: 15 amino acids. Between the trimmed V and J ends, which lost 7 bases and 3 bases, there was a span of 15 bases.

The V gene is TRBV7-9, the J gene TRBJ1-2, with D hard to call. The CDR3 has 13 residues. V lost 3 bases and J 4 bases, leaving 9 bases between the germline ends. Germline loops: CDR1 SEHNR, CDR2 FQNEAQ (reference sequence). CDR3 in amino acids: CASSFSVSYGYTF. The CDR3 coding sequence is TGTGCCAGCAGCTTTTCAGTGAGCTATGGCTACACCTTC. Supplemented by reference TRBV7-9 and TRBJ1-2, the full variable domain reads DTGVSQNPRHKITKRGQNVTFRCDPISEHNRLYWYRQTLGQGPEFLTYFQNEAQLEKSRLLSDRFSAERPKGSFSTLEIQRTEQGDSAMYLCASSFSVSYGYTFGSGTRLTVV.

This clone showed up just once. The chain couples TRBV10-2 to TRBJ2-7; the match to TRBD1 covers 7 bases. V was clipped by 3 bases and J by 4 bases; unmatched bases: 0. The CDR3 has 12 residues. The V gene's germline CDR1 is WSHSY and CDR2 SAAADI. The CDR3 here is CASSDRGYEQYF. For the CDR3, the DNA is TGCGCCAGCAGTGACAGGGGGTACGAGCAGTACTTC.

The chain is built from TRBV30 and TRBJ2-5, with D possibly being TRBD1 (5 bases). The V gene's germline CDR1 is GTSNPN and CDR2 SVGIG (reference sequence). This CDR3 is 15 amino acids long. V gave up 1 base and J gave up 4 bases, with 16 bases separating them. The CDR3 bases are TGTGCCTGGAGTGCAGGGTGGTTTGGACCAGAGACCCAGTACTTC. Protein: CAWSAGWFGPETQYF.

The J gene is TRBJ2-3, the V gene TRBV4-1; 8 positions agree with TRBD2. V was pared by 4 bases and J by 2 bases, with 2 bases of the junction left unmatched. This CDR3 region has 14 residues. Germline CDR1 and CDR2: MGHRA and YSYEKL. The DNA of the CDR3 is TGCGCCAGCAGCCTAGCGGGGAACACAGATACGCAGTATTTT. Translation: CASSLAGNTDTQYF.

V usage is TRBV15 and J usage is TRBJ2-3; 11 bases line up with TRBD2. The germline V gene has CDR1 LNHNV and CDR2 YYDKDF (reference sequence). J lost 11 bases, V lost 0 bases, and 7 bases had no gene match. This CDR3 contains 15 residues. CDR3 DNA: TGTGCCACCAGCAGAGATCGGACTAGCGGGTATGGGCAGTATTTT. Residues: CATSRDRTSGYGQYF.

The V and J genes are TRBV13 and TRBJ1-1; a weak D match, TRBD1 (5 bases). The V gene lost 2 bases and the J gene lost 1 base, with 8 bases spanning the gap. The CDR3 length is 14 residues. CDR1 and CDR2 from the germline V gene are PRHDT and FYEKMQ (reference sequence). CDR3 DNA sequence: TGTGCCAGCAGCTTAAAAGGGGAGAACACTGAAGCTTTCTTT. Protein: CASSLKGENTEAFF.

The rearrangement uses TRBV28 and TRBJ2-7; the D is unclear. Trimming cost V 5 bases and J 4 bases, with 6 bases left between them. Germline loops: CDR1 MDHEN, CDR2 SYDVKM. This CDR3 contains 11 residues. CDR3: CASSQKYEQYF. Written as DNA, the CDR3 is TGTGCCAGCAGTCAAAAATACGAGCAGTACTTC.

V usage is TRBV11-3 and J usage is TRBJ2-3; D is ambiguous. Per the germline V gene, CDR1 is SGHNT and CDR2 is YENEEA. CDR3 length: 14 amino acids. V lost 0 bases, J lost 7 bases, and 11 bases lay in between. The CDR3: CASSLEGGRNTQYF. The CDR3 bases are TGTGCCAGCAGCTTAGAAGGTGGACGAAATACGCAGTATTTT.